The 18 T cell receptor beta chains below were found in one sample sequenced in a study of blood T cell repertoires in COVID-19 (dated by TCRdb to 2019 to 2021). The library was obtained by the immunoSEQ multiplex PCR assay. The immuneACCESS repertoire file appears here via TCRdb, limited to in-frame rearrangements. These files lack a portion of the clones; in checked studies, under half of the deficit traces to unresolved V genes, and the cause of the others is not known. A total of a few hundred thousand clones appear in this sample, 92% of them only once. The leading ten clones occupy about 18% of the sample. Specimen: PBMCs or T cells enriched from blood (not recorded which). These TCRs come from a woman aged 25 to 39 who had recovered from COVID-19.

This clone was observed once. The chain employs TRBV20-1 and TRBJ2-7; 8 bases are shared with TRBD2. V was clipped by 3 bases and J by 7 bases; unmatched bases: 14. The CDR3 is 15 amino acids. In germline, CDR1 is DFQATT, CDR2 SNEGSKA (reference sequence). The CDR3 loop is CSASAPGGGRREQYF. CDR3 DNA sequence: TGCAGTGCTAGTGCCCCGGGGGGCGGGAGGCGGGAGCAGTACTTC.

This chain uses TRBV5-6 with TRBJ2-7; TRBD2 agrees at 12 bases. J lost 0 bases, V lost 0 bases, and 7 bases had no gene match. CDR3 length equals 18 residues. Germline values: CDR1 SGHDT, CDR2 YYEEEE. CDR3 nucleotide sequence: TGTGCCAGCAGCTTGGCTAAGGGACTAGCGGGTAGCTCCTACGAGCAGTACTTC. It specifies CASSLAKGLAGSSYEQYF.

The V and J genes are TRBV3-1 (or the pseudogene TRBV3-2) and TRBJ1-2, with D perhaps matching TRBD1 (6 bases). V shed 2 bases and J shed 8 bases, with 6 bases lying between them. Germline CDR1 is LGHDT and CDR2 is YNNKEL (reference sequence). The CDR3 totals 11 residues. For the CDR3, the DNA is TGTGCCAGCAGCCAACAGGGGGGCTACACCTTC. It specifies CASSQQGGYTF.

This clone was detected once. The chain carries TRBV7-2 and TRBJ1-2; D not certain. Germline V gene lookup returns CDR1 SGHTA and CDR2 FQGNSA. The CDR3 runs to 13 residues. V gave up 0 bases and J gave up 1 base, with 3 bases separating them. The CDR3 nucleotides read TGTGCCAGCAGCTTAGCTATTAACTATGGCTACACCTTC. This codes for CASSLAINYGYTF.

V is TRBV14 and J is TRBJ2-7; 9 positions agree with TRBD2. CDR1 is SGHDN and CDR2 is FVKESK in the germline V gene. Trimming took 4 bases from V and 4 from J; bases not matched to a gene: 14. CDR3 length: 17 amino acids. The chain's CDR3 is CASSPSDFGGRVYEQYF. In DNA form, the CDR3 reads TGTGCCAGCAGCCCTTCCGATTTCGGCGGGAGGGTTTACGAGCAGTACTTC.

CDR3 loop: CASSQTGSYEQYF. The CDR3 DNA follows: TGTGCCAGCAGCCAAACAGGGTCCTACGAGCAGTACTTC. V usage is TRBV28 and J usage is TRBJ2-7; D is perhaps TRBD1 (6 bases). This CDR3 has 13 amino acids. Germline assignment: CDR1 MDHEN and CDR2 SYDVKM. Trimming stripped 6 bases from V and 1 base from J, with 10 bases between.

The rearrangement uses TRBV7-3 and TRBJ1-1; a weak D match, TRBD1 (5 bases). The germline V gene encodes CDR1 SGHTA and CDR2 FQGTGA. The CDR3 totals 15 residues. The ends were cut back, 1 base at V and 0 bases at J, with 9 bases in the middle. CDR3 loop: CASSLSGGLNTEAFF. The CDR3 DNA reads as TGTGCCAGCAGCTTAAGCGGGGGGTTGAACACTGAAGCTTTCTTT.

The gene calls are TRBV11-3 and TRBJ2-1; 8 bases fit TRBD1. Germline V gene data show CDR1 as SGHNT and CDR2 as YENEEA. V trimming: 5 bases; J trimming: 8 bases; junction bases outside the gene matches: 11. CDR3 length: 15 amino acids. The CDR3 protein is CASSVAADRDDEQFF. The CDR3 DNA follows: TGTGCCAGCAGCGTCGCGGCGGACAGGGACGATGAGCAGTTCTTC.

This chain links TRBV19 with TRBJ2-3; D might be TRBD2 (6 bases). The germline V gene has CDR1 LNHDA and CDR2 SQIVND (reference sequence). The CDR3 extends over 13 amino acids. Trimming cost V 6 bases and J 2 bases, with 9 bases left between them. In DNA form, the CDR3 reads TGTGCCAGTAGGGCGGGATACACAGATACGCAGTATTTT. Residues: CASRAGYTDTQYF.

This chain connects TRBV20-1 to TRBJ2-5, with D maybe TRBD2 (5 bases). In germline, CDR1 is DFQATT, CDR2 SNEGSKA (reference sequence). With 3 bases removed from V and 5 bases from J, the gap between germline ends came to 10 bases. The length of the CDR3 is 12 residues. The CDR3 is CSASAVAETQYF. CDR3 DNA sequence: TGCAGTGCTAGTGCGGTAGCGGAGACCCAGTACTTC.

This rearrangement joins TRBV6-5 to TRBJ1-2; D possibly corresponds to TRBD1 (6 bases). Germline V CDR1 and CDR2: MNHEY, SVGAGI. The CDR3 covers 13 residues. V gave up 6 bases and J gave up 6 bases, with 14 bases separating them. CDR3 nucleotides: TGTGCCAGCAGGGTGGCGGGGGCGAATGGCTACACCTTC. This translates into CASRVAGANGYTF.

The V and J genes are TRBV4-1 and TRBJ2-5, with 11 bases lining up with TRBD1. V shed 6 bases, J shed 7 bases, and the junction held 10 bases outside the gene matches. Germline CDR1 is MGHRA and CDR2 is YSYEKL. The CDR3 has 15 amino acids. As DNA, the CDR3 is TGCGCCAGCAGGGAGGGACAGGGGGAAATAGGGACCCAGTACTTC. It yields the protein CASREGQGEIGTQYF.

The chain links TRBV7-9 to TRBJ1-3; D ambiguous. The CDR3 is 14 amino acids. V shed 4 bases and J shed 0 bases, with 7 bases lying between them. Germline V gene sequence: CDR1 SEHNR, CDR2 FQNEAQ (reference sequence). CDR3 residues: CASSSKSSGNTIYF. The CDR3 DNA reads as TGTGCCAGCAGCTCCAAGAGCTCTGGAAACACCATATATTTT.

The J gene is TRBJ1-1, the V gene TRBV11-3; 8 bases match TRBD1. Germline CDR1 is SGHNT and CDR2 is YENEEA. The CDR3 has 15 residues. V lost 0 bases to trimming and J lost 5 bases; unmatched junction nucleotides: 5. CDR3 DNA sequence: TGTGCCAGCAGCTTAGAAGCAGGGGGCGAAACTGAAGCTTTCTTT. It codes for CASSLEAGGETEAFF.

With respect to this clone: Additional DNA sequences in this sample encode the identical CDR3. The J gene is TRBJ2-2, the V gene TRBV28, with a weak D call TRBD2 (5 bases). V shed 6 bases and J shed 4 bases, with 6 bases lying between them. Germline V gives CDR1 MDHEN, CDR2 SYDVKM. The CDR3 extends over 12 amino acids. CDR3 nucleotide sequence: TGTGCCAGCAGCGGAGGCACCGGGGAGCTGTTTTTT. Protein product: CASSGGTGELFF.

The J gene is TRBJ2-7, the V gene TRBV7-6; tentatively, D is TRBD1 (5 bases). From germline, CDR1 is SGHVS and CDR2 FNYEAQ. V was clipped by 5 bases and J by 2 bases, with 10 bases between them. This CDR3 contains 13 residues. The DNA for the CDR3 is TGTGCCAGCAGCCCGACAGAGACCTACGAGCAGTACTTC. Its translation is CASSPTETYEQYF.

The J gene is TRBJ2-7, the V gene TRBV11-3; possible D gene TRBD1, 5 bases. The CDR3 contains 11 residues. The germline V and J ends were trimmed by 4 bases and 7 bases, with 8 bases remaining between them. From germline, CDR1 is SGHNT and CDR2 YENEEA. The CDR3 sequence is CASSSRGEQYF. DNA for the CDR3: TGTGCCAGCAGCTCTAGGGGAGAGCAGTACTTC.

V usage is TRBV28 and J usage is TRBJ2-7; the match to TRBD2 covers 12 bases. Germline CDR1 and CDR2: MDHEN and SYDVKM. With 8 bases clipped from V and 2 bases from J, the junction kept 7 bases outside the gene matches. The CDR3 runs 15 residues. The CDR3 reads CASGQLAGGPYEQYF. As DNA, the CDR3 is TGTGCCAGCGGCCAACTAGCGGGAGGCCCCTACGAGCAGTACTTC.